The 25 T cell receptor beta chains below all came from one sample that was sequenced in a study of T-cell reconstitution after alpha-beta-depleted transplantation in children. Using unique molecular identifiers, the investigators prepared the TCRbeta library. TCRdb re-called the PCR reads with MiXCR, one entry per CDR3 protein. The data contain approximately 300,000 distinct CDR3 sequences, around 10% of them singletons. The sample here was peripheral blood, taken 180 days after TCRalphabeta/CD19-depleted stem cell transplant. The receptors here all came from a male patient under 10 years old who had a stem cell transplant for chronic granulomatous disease, so the T cells may come from the graft donor.

About this clonotype: A read error may explain this, as a much larger clone is one base away. The V gene is TRBV5-1, the J gene TRBJ2-7; 7 positions agree with TRBD1. From germline, CDR1 is SGHRS and CDR2 YFSETQ. The CDR3 is 14 amino acids. For the CDR3, the DNA is TGCGCCAGCAGCCCCGGGACAGTGCTCTACGAGAAGTACTTC. Amino acids: CASSPGTVLYEKYF.

This clonotype was seen many times. This chain's CDR3 is CASSWTSGRTGELFF. Here the CDR3 DNA reads TGCGCCAGCAGCTGGACTAGCGGGAGGACCGGGGAGCTGTTTTTT. The V gene is TRBV5-1, the J gene TRBJ2-2; 14 bases match TRBD2. The CDR3 runs to 15 residues. Per the germline V gene, CDR1 is SGHRS and CDR2 is YFSETQ. Trimming at V came to 3 bases and at J to 5 bases, leaving 0 bases not matched to a gene.

V and J are TRBV6-1 and TRBJ2-1; the match to TRBD1 covers 10 bases. The junction had 6 bases not matched to a gene; V was cut back by 6 bases and J by 4 bases. Germline V CDR1 and CDR2: MNHNS, SASEGT. CDR3 size: 15 residues. CDR3 region: CASSTGTGAYNEQFF. In DNA form, the CDR3 reads TGTGCCAGCAGCACCGGGACAGGGGCTTACAATGAGCAGTTCTTC.

The sample holds many counts of this clonotype. V usage is TRBV7-6 and J usage is TRBJ2-3; the D gene is possibly TRBD1 (6 bases). This CDR3 has 16 residues. Trimming left V 1 base short and J 0 bases short, with 11 bases between. The germline V gene encodes CDR1 SGHVS and CDR2 FNYEAQ. CDR3 residues: CASSLVDRRSTDTQYF. The CDR3 nucleotides are TGTGCCAGCAGCTTAGTAGACAGGCGTAGCACAGATACGCAGTATTTT.

Many counts were recorded for this clonotype. The V and J genes are TRBV11-1 and TRBJ2-7; 10 bases line up with TRBD2. CDR3 length equals 19 residues. The V and J ends lost 1 base and 1 base, in that order; junction bases with no gene match: 13. CDR1 is SGHAT, CDR2 FQDESV, per germline (reference sequence). CDR3 amino acids: CASSLVRLSGGARSYEQYF. DNA of the CDR3: TGTGCCAGCAGCTTAGTACGACTGAGCGGGGGGGCCCGATCCTACGAGCAGTACTTC.

This clonotype was recorded at least ten times. The chain uses TRBV5-1 and TRBJ2-7; 7 bases fit TRBD1. V was clipped by 4 bases and J by 0 bases; unmatched bases: 13. Germline loops: CDR1 SGHRS, CDR2 YFSETQ. This CDR3 comprises 17 residues. As DNA, the CDR3 is TGCGCCAGCAGCGGGTCGACAGGGTTGGGAAGCTCCTACGAGCAGTACTTC. Translated, it gives CASSGSTGLGSSYEQYF.

This chain connects TRBV7-6 to TRBJ2-3; 10 bases fit TRBD2. From germline, CDR1 is SGHVS and CDR2 FNYEAQ. V lost 7 bases, J lost 1 base, and 11 bases stayed unmatched. The CDR3 has 17 residues. In DNA, the CDR3 is TGTGCCAGCAAATGGACTAGCGGACCCCCCGGCACAGATACGCAGTATTTT. Translation: CASKWTSGPPGTDTQYF.

This clonotype was recorded many times. The chain joins TRBV29-1 to TRBJ2-3, with 7 bases lining up with TRBD1. V trimming: 4 bases; J trimming: 2 bases; junction bases outside the gene matches: 6. Germline CDR1 SQVTM, CDR2 ANQGSEA. This CDR3 has 14 residues. The CDR3: CSVGRTGPTDTQYF. CDR3 DNA: TGCAGCGTTGGAAGGACAGGCCCCACAGATACGCAGTATTTT.

This clonotype was counted many times. The genes are TRBV6-2 or TRBV6-3 and TRBJ2-3; D remains ambiguous. V gave up 2 bases and J gave up 1 base, with 16 bases separating them. The CDR3 consists of 17 residues. Per germline, CDR1 MNHEY and CDR2 SVGEGT. The CDR3 is CASSYPQVRSGTDTQYF. CDR3 in DNA: TGTGCCAGCAGTTACCCGCAGGTCCGGTCAGGCACAGATACGCAGTATTTT.

This clonotype was found many times. The V call is TRBV29-1, the J call TRBJ2-7, with unresolved D. V dropped 7 bases and J dropped 0 bases, with 13 bases sitting between them. Looked up from germline, CDR1 is SQVTM and CDR2 is ANQGSEA. The CDR3 runs 13 residues. The CDR3 DNA reads TGCAGCGCCACGGGTCGATTCTCCTACGAGCAGTACTTC. This encodes CSATGRFSYEQYF.

The rearrangement uses TRBV14 and TRBJ1-2, with D unresolved. Germline V gives CDR1 SGHDN, CDR2 FVKESK. This CDR3 is built from 12 residues. V shed 0 bases and J shed 5 bases, with 4 bases lying between them. CDR3 DNA sequence: TGTGCCAGCAGCCAAGAGAGTTATGGCTACACCTTC. Its protein product is CASSQESYGYTF.

In its sample, this clonotype was seen many times. The chain has TRBV7-8 and TRBJ2-3, with 10 bases identical to TRBD1. CDR1 SGHVS and CDR2 FQNEAQ come from the germline V gene. V lost 5 bases and J lost 4; bases outside the gene matches: 9. The CDR3 spans 16 residues. CDR3 loop: CASSPSGQGLADTQYF. CDR3 DNA: TGTGCCAGCAGCCCCTCGGGACAGGGGCTCGCAGATACGCAGTATTTT.

This clonotype was seen at least ten times. This sequence joins TRBV4-2 and TRBJ2-1; perhaps TRBD2 as D (5 bases). This CDR3 spans 15 amino acids. Trimming cost V 1 base and J 0 bases, with 7 bases left between them. Germline V lookup: CDR1 LGHNA, CDR2 YNFKEQ. The CDR3 region is CASSQAGSSYNEQFF. The CDR3 nucleotides read TGTGCCAGCAGCCAAGCGGGAAGCTCCTACAATGAGCAGTTCTTC.

The rearrangement joins TRBV20-1 to TRBJ2-2; TRBD2 matches at 9 bases. Per the germline V gene, CDR1 is DFQATT and CDR2 is SNEGSKA (reference sequence). The junction had 3 bases not matched to a gene; V was cut back by 3 bases and J by 7 bases. CDR3 length equals 13 residues. The CDR3 DNA reads TGCAGTGCTAGTCTAGCGGGGAACGGGGAGCTGTTTTTT. Translating it yields CSASLAGNGELFF.

This clonotype has ten or more counts. CDR3 in DNA: TGTGCCACCACTGGGACAGGGAACACCGGGGAGCTGTTTTTT. This sequence encodes CATTGTGNTGELFF. V gene TRBV24-1 combines with J gene TRBJ2-2, with 8 nucleotides matching TRBD1. Germline assignment: CDR1 KGHDR and CDR2 SFDVKD. The CDR3 consists of 14 residues. The V and J ends lost 8 bases and 1 base, in that order; junction bases with no gene match: 2.

This clonotype was seen repeatedly, ten times or more. The chain joins TRBV10-2 to TRBJ2-1; TRBD2 aligns across 8 bases. Germline-derived CDR1 and CDR2 are WSHSY and SAAADI. There are 15 residues in the CDR3. The J segment lost 4 bases and the V segment lost 2 bases, leaving 4 bases of the junction unmatched. CDR3 coding DNA: TGCGCCAGCAGTGAGACTAGCGGCTATTACAATGAGCAGTTCTTC. This encodes CASSETSGYYNEQFF.

To note about this clonotype: This may arise from a read error, as a much more abundant clone is one base away. DNA of the CDR3: TGTGCCAGCAGTCCCTGGGGAGCGGTGGGGCGGAGTGAAACCGGGGAGCTGTTTTTT. Amino acids: CASSPWGAVGRSETGELFF. This rearrangement joins TRBV3-1 to TRBJ2-2; D tentatively fits TRBD1 or TRBD2 (5 bases each). Trimming took off 6 bases at V and 5 bases at J, with 28 bases between the two ends. CDR1 and CDR2 (germline): LGHDT, YNNKEL (reference sequence). The CDR3 contains 19 residues.

This clonotype was observed at least ten times. This chain joins TRBV7-7 and TRBJ2-5, with TRBD2 matching over 7 bases. The CDR3 totals 15 residues. V shed 5 bases and J 5 bases; nucleotides not matched to a gene: 11. Germline CDR1 is SSHAT and CDR2 is FNYEAQ (reference sequence). DNA for the CDR3: TGTGCCAGCAGCCCCACCGGGACTACGGGGGAGACCCAGTACTTC. Protein: CASSPTGTTGETQYF.

This clonotype has at least ten counts. The CDR3 sequence: CASSSAGLRVVEQFF. Written as DNA, the CDR3 is TGTGCCAGCAGTTCGGCAGGGCTCCGGGTGGTTGAGCAGTTCTTC. The chain combines TRBV12-3 or TRBV12-4 with TRBJ2-1; possible D gene TRBD1, 5 bases. V lost 4 bases and J lost 9, with 19 bases in between. The length of the CDR3 is 15 residues.

This clonotype was detected many times. This chain links TRBV10-3 with TRBJ2-3; D is undetermined. Germline V gene lookup returns CDR1 ENHRY and CDR2 SYGVKD. Trimming shortened V by 6 bases and J by 4 bases, and 8 bases separated the two germline ends. This CDR3 spans 12 amino acids. The CDR3 DNA reads as TGTGCCATCAGCCCCCTCTCAGATACGCAGTATTTT. Protein: CAISPLSDTQYF.

This clonotype was seen ten or more times. The CDR3 is CATSSLARRDQETQYF. CDR3 in DNA: TGTGCCACCAGCAGCCTTGCTCGGCGGGATCAAGAGACCCAGTACTTC. V gene TRBV15 combines with J gene TRBJ2-5, with D perhaps matching TRBD2 (6 bases). Trimming removed 3 bases at V and 2 bases at J, with 16 bases between. CDR1 LNHNV and CDR2 YYDKDF come from the germline V gene (reference sequence). The CDR3 contains 16 residues.

This clonotype was recorded many times. The chain has TRBV7-2 and TRBJ2-7; TRBD1 is a possible D gene (6 bases). Trimming pared 8 bases from V and 1 base from J, leaving 15 bases between. Germline-derived CDR1 and CDR2 are SGHTA and FQGNSA. The CDR3 consists of 14 residues. CDR3 nucleotides: TGTGCCAGCCGCCCGCAGGGGAAGTCCTACGAGCAGTACTTC. Its protein product is CASRPQGKSYEQYF.

This clonotype was seen repeatedly, ten times or more. The V call is TRBV9, the J call TRBJ2-2; TRBD2 aligns across 13 bases. CDR3 size: 18 residues. With V trimmed by 5 bases and J by 0 bases, 7 bases remained unmatched. Germline V gives CDR1 SGDLS, CDR2 YYNGEE. Here the CDR3 reads CASSGLAGAQPNTGELFF. DNA for the CDR3: TGTGCCAGCAGTGGACTAGCGGGAGCCCAACCGAACACCGGGGAGCTGTTTTTT.

V usage is TRBV5-4 and J usage is TRBJ2-2, with 8 bases aligning to TRBD2. Germline CDR1 reads SGHNT; CDR2 reads YYREEE (reference sequence). This CDR3 has 15 amino acids. V gave up 0 bases and J gave up 4 bases; unmatched junction bases: 2. CDR3 DNA sequence: TGTGCCAGCAGCTTGGGAGCGGGGGCCACCGGGGAGCTGTTTTTT. This codes for CASSLGAGATGELFF.

V and J are TRBV19 and TRBJ2-1, with D tentatively TRBD1 (6 bases). This CDR3 is built from 14 residues. The V end lost 3 bases, the J end lost 3 bases, and 9 bases lay between the germline ends. Per germline, CDR1 LNHDA and CDR2 SQIVND (reference sequence). This CDR3 reads CASSMGAVYNEQFF. CDR3 sequence (DNA): TGTGCCAGTAGTATGGGGGCGGTCTACAATGAGCAGTTCTTC.